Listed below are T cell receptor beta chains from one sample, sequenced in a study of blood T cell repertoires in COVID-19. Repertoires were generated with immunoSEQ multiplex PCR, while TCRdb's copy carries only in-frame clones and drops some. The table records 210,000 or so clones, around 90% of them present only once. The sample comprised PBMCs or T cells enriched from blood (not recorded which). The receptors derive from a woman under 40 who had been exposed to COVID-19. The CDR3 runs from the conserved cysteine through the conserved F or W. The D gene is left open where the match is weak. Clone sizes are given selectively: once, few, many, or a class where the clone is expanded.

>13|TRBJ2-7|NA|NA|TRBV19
CASSTAVPYEQYF
TGTGCCAGTAGTACAGCGGTTCCCTACGAGCAGTACTTC
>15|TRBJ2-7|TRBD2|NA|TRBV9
CASSVGLADSYEQYF
TGTGCCAGCAGCGTAGGGCTAGCGGACTCCTACGAGCAGTACTTC
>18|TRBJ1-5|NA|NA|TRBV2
CASSNYPQQDRSGQPQHF
TGTGCCAGCAGTAACTATCCCCAACAAGACAGGTCGGGCCAGCCCCAGCATTTT
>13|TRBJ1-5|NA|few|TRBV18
CASSPLLNQPQHF
TGTGCCAGCTCACCACTACTCAATCAGCCCCAGCATTTT
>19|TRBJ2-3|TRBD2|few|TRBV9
CASSVGFGGASGTTDTQYF
TGTGCCAGCAGCGTAGGATTCGGGGGGGCTAGCGGGACCACAGATACGCAGTATTTT
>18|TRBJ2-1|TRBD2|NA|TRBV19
CASSPTAPGTSEYNEQFF
TGTGCCAGTAGTCCTACGGCCCCCGGGACTAGCGAATACAATGAGCAGTTCTTC
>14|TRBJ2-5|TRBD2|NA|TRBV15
CATSKELAHETQYF
TGTGCCACCAGCAAAGAACTAGCGCACGAGACCCAGTACTTC
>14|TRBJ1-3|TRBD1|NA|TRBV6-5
CASSRTGSGNTIYF
TGTGCCAGCAGTCGGACAGGTTCTGGAAACACCATATATTTT
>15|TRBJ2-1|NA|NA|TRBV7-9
CASSLSLASYNEQFF
TGTGCCAGCAGCTTATCGCTAGCATCCTACAATGAGCAGTTCTTC
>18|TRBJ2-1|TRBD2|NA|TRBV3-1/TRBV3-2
CASSQTMSSAGGYNEQFF
TGTGCCAGCAGCCAAACTATGTCCTCAGCGGGAGGGTACAATGAGCAGTTCTTC
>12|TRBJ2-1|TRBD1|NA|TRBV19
CASGPTGGEQFF
TGTGCCAGTGGTCCGACAGGGGGCGAGCAGTTCTTC
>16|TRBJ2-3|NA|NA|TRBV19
CASSPYGTPSTDTQYF
TGTGCCAGTAGCCCGTACGGGACACCTAGCACAGATACGCAGTATTTT
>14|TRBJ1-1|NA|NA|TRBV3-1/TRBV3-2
CASSQGGPLTEAFF
TGTGCCAGCAGCCAGGGTGGGCCGCTCACTGAAGCTTTCTTT
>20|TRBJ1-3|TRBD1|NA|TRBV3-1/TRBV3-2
CASSQARSYRGESSGNTIYF
TGTGCCAGCAGCCAAGCCCGATCTTACAGGGGTGAGAGCTCTGGAAACACCATATATTTT
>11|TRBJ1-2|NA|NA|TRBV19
CASTGNYGYTF
TGTGCCAGTACCGGTAACTATGGCTACACCTTC
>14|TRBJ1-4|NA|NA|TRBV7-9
CASSLGGVDEKLFF
TGTGCCAGCAGCTTAGGCGGGGTTGACGAAAAACTGTTTTTT
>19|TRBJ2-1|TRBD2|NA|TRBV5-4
CASSSGLAGGMGNYNEQFF
TGTGCCAGCAGCTCGGGACTAGCGGGAGGGATGGGTAACTACAATGAGCAGTTCTTC
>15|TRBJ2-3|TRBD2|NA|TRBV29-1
CSVEGLAGIVDTQYF
TGCAGCGTTGAAGGGCTAGCGGGAATTGTGGATACGCAGTATTTT
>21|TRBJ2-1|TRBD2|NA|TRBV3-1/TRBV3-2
CASSQGLSRLAGQSSYNEQFF
TGTGCCAGCAGCCAAGGGTTGAGTCGGCTAGCGGGTCAAAGCTCCTACAATGAGCAGTTCTTC
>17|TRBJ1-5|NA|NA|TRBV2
CASTKNPPRTGGQPQHF
TGTGCCAGCACTAAAAACCCGCCCCGGACGGGGGGTCAGCCCCAGCATTTT
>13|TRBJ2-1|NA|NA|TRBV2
CASSEANWSEQFF
TGTGCCAGCAGTGAAGCTAATTGGAGTGAGCAGTTCTTC
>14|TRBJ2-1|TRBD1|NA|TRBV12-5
CASGIRTGANEQFF
TGTGCTAGTGGCATCCGGACAGGGGCCAATGAGCAGTTCTTC
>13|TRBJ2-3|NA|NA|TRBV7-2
CASSLEAGDTQYF
TGTGCCAGCAGCTTAGAGGCCGGGGATACGCAGTATTTT
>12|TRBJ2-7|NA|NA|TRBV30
CAWSVQFYEQYF
TGTGCCTGGAGTGTACAATTCTACGAGCAGTACTTC
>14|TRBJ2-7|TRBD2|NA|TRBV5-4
CASSLRGTSGEQYF
TGTGCCAGCAGCTTAAGGGGGACTAGCGGAGAGCAGTACTTC
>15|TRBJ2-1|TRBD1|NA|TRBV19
CASSTQTGSYNEQFF
TGTGCCAGTAGTACTCAGACAGGGAGCTACAATGAGCAGTTCTTC
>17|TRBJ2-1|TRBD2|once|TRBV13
CASRGLAGGHSYNEQFF
TGTGCCAGCAGAGGGCTAGCGGGAGGCCACTCCTACAATGAGCAGTTCTTC
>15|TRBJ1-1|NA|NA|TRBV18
CASSPLQGIGTEAFF
TGTGCCAGCTCACCACTGCAGGGCATAGGCACTGAAGCTTTCTTT
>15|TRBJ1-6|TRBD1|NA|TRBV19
CASTTGSSYNSPLHF
TGTGCCAGTACGACAGGGAGCTCCTATAATTCACCCCTCCACTTT
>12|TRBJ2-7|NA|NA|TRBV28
CASRPESYEQYF
TGTGCCTCACGCCCGGAGTCCTACGAGCAGTACTTC
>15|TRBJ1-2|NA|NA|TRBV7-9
CASSPLGASGYGYTF
TGTGCCAGCAGCCCCTTAGGGGCCTCTGGGTATGGCTACACCTTC
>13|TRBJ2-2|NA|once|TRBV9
CASTRTNTGELFF
TGTGCCAGCACTAGGACGAACACCGGGGAGCTGTTTTTT
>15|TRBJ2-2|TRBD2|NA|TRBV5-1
CASSLEAGAIGELFF
TGCGCCAGCAGCTTGGAAGCGGGAGCTATCGGGGAGCTGTTTTTT
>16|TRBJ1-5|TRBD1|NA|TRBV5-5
CASSYSTGTGSQPQHF
TGTGCCAGCAGCTATAGTACGGGGACAGGGAGTCAGCCCCAGCATTTT
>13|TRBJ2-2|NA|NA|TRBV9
CASSVVFTGELFF
TGTGCCAGCAGCGTAGTCTTTACCGGGGAGCTGTTTTTT
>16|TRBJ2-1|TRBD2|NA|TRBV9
CASSARTSGSYNEQFF
TGTGCCAGCAGCGCCCGGACTAGCGGCTCCTACAATGAGCAGTTCTTC
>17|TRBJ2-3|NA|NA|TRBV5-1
CASSLSSEPPLRDTQYF
TGCGCCAGCAGCCTTTCTAGCGAACCCCCTTTAAGAGATACGCAGTATTTT
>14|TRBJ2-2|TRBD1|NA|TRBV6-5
CASRASQGAGELFF
TGTGCCAGCAGGGCTTCACAGGGGGCCGGGGAGCTGTTTTTT
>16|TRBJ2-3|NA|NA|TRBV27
CASSLSSLSSTDTQYF
TGTGCCAGCAGTTTGTCGAGTCTCTCCTCCACAGATACGCAGTATTTT
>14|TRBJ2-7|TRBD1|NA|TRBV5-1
CASSSRDRRYEQYF
TGCGCCAGCAGCTCGCGGGACAGGCGTTACGAGCAGTACTTC
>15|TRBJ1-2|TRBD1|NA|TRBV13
CASRLGTGYNYGYTF
TGTGCCAGCCGGTTGGGGACAGGGTATAACTATGGCTACACCTTC
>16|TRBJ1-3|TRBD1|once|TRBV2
CASGGTGDSSGNTIYF
TGTGCCAGCGGTGGGACAGGGGATTCCTCCGGAAACACCATATATTTT
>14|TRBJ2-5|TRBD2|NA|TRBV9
CASSVEAGVETQYF
TGTGCCAGCAGCGTAGAGGCGGGGGTTGAGACCCAGTACTTC
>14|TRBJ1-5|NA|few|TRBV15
CATSRVLVGQPQHF
TGTGCCACCAGCAGAGTTCTCGTCGGTCAGCCCCAGCATTTT
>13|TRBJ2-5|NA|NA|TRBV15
CATSSDRQETQYF
TGTGCCACCAGCTCGGACAGACAAGAGACCCAGTACTTC